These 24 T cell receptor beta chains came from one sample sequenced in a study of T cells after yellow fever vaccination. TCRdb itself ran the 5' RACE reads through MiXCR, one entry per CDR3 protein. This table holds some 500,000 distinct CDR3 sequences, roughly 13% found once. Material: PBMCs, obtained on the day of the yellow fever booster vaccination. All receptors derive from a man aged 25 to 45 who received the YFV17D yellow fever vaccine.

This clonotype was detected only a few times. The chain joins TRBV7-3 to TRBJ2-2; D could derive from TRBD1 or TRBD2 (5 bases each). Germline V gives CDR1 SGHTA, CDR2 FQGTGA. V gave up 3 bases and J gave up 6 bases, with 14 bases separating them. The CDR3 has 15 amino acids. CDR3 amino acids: CASSFLGTRAGELFF. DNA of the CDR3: TGTGCCAGCAGCTTCCTAGGGACGCGGGCCGGGGAGCTGTTTTTT.

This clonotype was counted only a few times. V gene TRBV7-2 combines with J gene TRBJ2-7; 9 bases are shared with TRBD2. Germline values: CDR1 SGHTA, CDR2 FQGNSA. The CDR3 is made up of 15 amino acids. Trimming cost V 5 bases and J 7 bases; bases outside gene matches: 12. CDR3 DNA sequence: TGTGCCAGCAGCACAACTAGCGGGCCCTTTGTGGAGCAGTACTTC. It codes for CASSTTSGPFVEQYF.

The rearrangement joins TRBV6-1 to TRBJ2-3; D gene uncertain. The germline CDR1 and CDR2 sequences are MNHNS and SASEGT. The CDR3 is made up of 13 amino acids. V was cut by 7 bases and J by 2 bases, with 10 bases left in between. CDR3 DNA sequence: TGTGCCAGCACAGGCCAAAACACAGATACGCAGTATTTT. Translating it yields CASTGQNTDTQYF.

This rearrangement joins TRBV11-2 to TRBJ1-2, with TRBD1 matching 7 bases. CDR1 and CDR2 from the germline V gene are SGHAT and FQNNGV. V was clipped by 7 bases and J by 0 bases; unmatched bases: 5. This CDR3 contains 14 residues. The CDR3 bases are TGTGCCAGCACCCTAGACAGGGCTAACTATGGCTACACCTTC. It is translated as CASTLDRANYGYTF.

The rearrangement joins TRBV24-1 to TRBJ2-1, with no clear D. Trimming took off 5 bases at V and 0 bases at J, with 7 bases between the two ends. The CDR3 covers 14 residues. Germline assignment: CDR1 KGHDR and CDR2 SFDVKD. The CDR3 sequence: CATSGKGSYNEQFF. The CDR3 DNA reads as TGTGCCACCAGTGGGAAGGGCTCCTACAATGAGCAGTTCTTC.

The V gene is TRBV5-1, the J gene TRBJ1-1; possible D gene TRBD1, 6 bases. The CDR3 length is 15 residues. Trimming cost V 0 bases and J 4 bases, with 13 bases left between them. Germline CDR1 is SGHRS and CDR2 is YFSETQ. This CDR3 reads CASSLGGAGITEAFF. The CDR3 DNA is TGCGCCAGCAGCTTGGGGGGGGCCGGTATCACTGAAGCTTTCTTT.

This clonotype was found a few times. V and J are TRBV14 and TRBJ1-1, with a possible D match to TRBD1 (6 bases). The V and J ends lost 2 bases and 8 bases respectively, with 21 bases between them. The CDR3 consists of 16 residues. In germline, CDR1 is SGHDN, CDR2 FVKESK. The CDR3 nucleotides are TGTGCCAGCAGCCAACTAAAGGGAAAGGCAGGGGCAGAAGCTTTCTTT. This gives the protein CASSQLKGKAGAEAFF. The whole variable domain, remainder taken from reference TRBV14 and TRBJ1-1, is EAGVTQFPSHSVIEKGQTVTLRCDPISGHDNLYWYRRVMGKEIKFLLHFVKESKQDESGMPNNRFLAERTGGTYSTLKVQPAELEDSGVYFCASSQLKGKAGAEAFFGQGTRLTVV.

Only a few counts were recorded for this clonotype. The CDR3 coding sequence is TGTGCTAGTGGTTGGACCTCACCCCTCCACTTT. Protein: CASGWTSPLHF. The V gene is TRBV12-5, the J gene TRBJ1-6; D gene ambiguous. There are 11 residues in the CDR3. With 4 bases removed from V and 10 bases from J, the gap between germline ends came to 5 bases. Germline lookup yields CDR1 LGHNT and CDR2 FRNRAP. Variable domain in full (rest from reference TRBV12-5 and TRBJ1-6): DARVTQTPRHKVTEMGQEVTMRCQPILGHNTVFWYRQTMMQGLELLAYFRNRAPLDDSGMPKDRFSAEMPDATLATLKIQPSEPRDSAVYFCASGWTSPLHFGNGTRLTVT.

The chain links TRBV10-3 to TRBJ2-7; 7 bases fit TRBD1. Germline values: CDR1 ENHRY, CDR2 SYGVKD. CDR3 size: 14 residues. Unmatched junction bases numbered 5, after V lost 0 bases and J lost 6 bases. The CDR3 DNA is TGTGCCATCAGTGAGTCAGTGACAGGGCGCGAGCAGTACTTC. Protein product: CAISESVTGREQYF.

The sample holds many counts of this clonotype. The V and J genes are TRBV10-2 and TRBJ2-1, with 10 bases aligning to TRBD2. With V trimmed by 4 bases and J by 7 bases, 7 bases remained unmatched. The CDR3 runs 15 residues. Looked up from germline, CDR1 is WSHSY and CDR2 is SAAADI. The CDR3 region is CASSGPGLAENEQFF. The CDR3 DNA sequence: TGCGCCAGCAGTGGACCCGGACTAGCGGAAAATGAGCAGTTCTTC.

Here the CDR3 reads CASSSTSGLQETQYF. The CDR3 coding sequence is TGTGCCAGCAGCTCGACTAGCGGTCTCCAAGAGACCCAGTACTTC. The chain links TRBV11-2 to TRBJ2-5; TRBD2 agrees at 9 bases. The germline V gene has CDR1 SGHAT and CDR2 FQNNGV. The CDR3 has 15 amino acids. V was clipped by 4 bases and J by 1 base; unmatched bases: 4.

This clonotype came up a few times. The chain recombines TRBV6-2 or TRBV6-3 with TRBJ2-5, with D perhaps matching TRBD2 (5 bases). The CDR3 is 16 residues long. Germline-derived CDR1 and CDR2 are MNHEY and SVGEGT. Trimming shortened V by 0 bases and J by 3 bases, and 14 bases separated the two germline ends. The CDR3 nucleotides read TGTGCCAGCAGTTACTCGAGTGGGAGACTGGAAGAGACCCAGTACTTC. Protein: CASSYSSGRLEETQYF.

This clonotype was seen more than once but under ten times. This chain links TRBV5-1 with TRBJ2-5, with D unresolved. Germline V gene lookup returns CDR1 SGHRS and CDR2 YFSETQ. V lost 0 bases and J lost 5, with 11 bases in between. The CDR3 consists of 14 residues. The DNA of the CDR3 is TGCGCCAGCAGCTTGGTCGTCTGGTCCGAGACCCAGTACTTC. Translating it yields CASSLVVWSETQYF. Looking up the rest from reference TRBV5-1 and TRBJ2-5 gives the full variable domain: KAGVTQTPRYLIKTRGQQVTLSCSPISGHRSVSWYQQTPGQGLQFLFEYFSETQRNKGNFPGRFSGRQFSNSRSEMNVSTLELGDSALYLCASSLVVWSETQYFGPGTRLLVL.

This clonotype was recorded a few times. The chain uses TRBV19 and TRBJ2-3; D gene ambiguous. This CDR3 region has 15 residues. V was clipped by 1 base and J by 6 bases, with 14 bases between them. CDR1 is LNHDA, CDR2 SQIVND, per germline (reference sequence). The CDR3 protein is CASSIGSPPTDTQYF. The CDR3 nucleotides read TGTGCCAGTAGTATAGGTTCCCCACCCACGGATACGCAGTATTTT.

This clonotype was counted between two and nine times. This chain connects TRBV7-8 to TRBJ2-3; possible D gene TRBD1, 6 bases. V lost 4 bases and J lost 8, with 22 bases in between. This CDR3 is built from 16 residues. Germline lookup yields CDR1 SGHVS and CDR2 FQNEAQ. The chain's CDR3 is CASSSARVKAGATQYF. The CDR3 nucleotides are TGTGCCAGCAGCTCGGCCAGGGTAAAGGCAGGGGCTACGCAGTATTTT. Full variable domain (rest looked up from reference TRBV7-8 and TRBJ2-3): GAGVSQSPRYKVAKRGQDVALRCDPISGHVSLFWYQQALGQGPEFLTYFQNEAQLDKSGLPSDRFFAERPEGSVSTLKIQRTQQEDSAVYLCASSSARVKAGATQYFGPGTRLTVL.

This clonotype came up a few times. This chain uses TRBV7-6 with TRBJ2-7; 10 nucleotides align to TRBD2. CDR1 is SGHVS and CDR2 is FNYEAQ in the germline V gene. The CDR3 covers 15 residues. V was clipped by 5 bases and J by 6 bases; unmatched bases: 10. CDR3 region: CASSVSSGSGLEQYF. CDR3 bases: TGTGCCAGCAGCGTATCTAGCGGGAGTGGGCTCGAGCAGTACTTC.

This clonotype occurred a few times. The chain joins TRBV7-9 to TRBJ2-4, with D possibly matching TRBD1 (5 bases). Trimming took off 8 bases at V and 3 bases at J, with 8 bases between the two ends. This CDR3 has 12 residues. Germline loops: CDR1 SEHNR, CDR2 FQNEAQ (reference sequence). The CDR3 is CASQGFKNIQYF. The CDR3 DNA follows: TGTGCCAGCCAGGGCTTCAAAAACATTCAGTACTTC.

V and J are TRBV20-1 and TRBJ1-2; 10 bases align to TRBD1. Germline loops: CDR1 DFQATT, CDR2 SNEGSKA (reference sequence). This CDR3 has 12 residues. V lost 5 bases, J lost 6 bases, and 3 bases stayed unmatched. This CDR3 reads CSARQGANGYTF. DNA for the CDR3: TGCAGTGCTCGACAGGGGGCAAATGGCTACACCTTC.

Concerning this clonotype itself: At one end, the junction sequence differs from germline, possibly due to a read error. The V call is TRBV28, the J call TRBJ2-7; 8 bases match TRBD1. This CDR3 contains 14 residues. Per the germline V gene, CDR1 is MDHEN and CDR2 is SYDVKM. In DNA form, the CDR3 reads TGTGCCAGCAGAACACAGGGGGGAGGCTACGAGCTGTACTTC. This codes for CASRTQGGGYELYF.

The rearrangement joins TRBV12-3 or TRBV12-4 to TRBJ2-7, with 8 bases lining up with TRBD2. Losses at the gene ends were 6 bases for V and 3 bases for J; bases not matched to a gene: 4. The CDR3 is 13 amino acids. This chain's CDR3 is CASRRGRFYEQYF. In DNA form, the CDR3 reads TGTGCCAGCAGGCGCGGGAGGTTCTACGAGCAGTACTTC.

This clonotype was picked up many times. The CDR3 region has the DNA TGTGCCAGCACGGCAGGGAGGCACAATGAGCAGTTCTTC. It encodes CASTAGRHNEQFF. This chain joins TRBV12-3 or TRBV12-4 and TRBJ2-1, with D perhaps matching TRBD2 (6 bases). Trimming removed 7 bases from V and 5 bases from J, with 12 bases in between. The CDR3 extends over 13 amino acids.

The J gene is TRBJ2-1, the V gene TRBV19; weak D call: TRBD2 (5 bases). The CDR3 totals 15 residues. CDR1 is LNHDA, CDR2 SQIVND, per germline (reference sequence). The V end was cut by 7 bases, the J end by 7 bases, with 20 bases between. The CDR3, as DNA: TGTGCCAGTAAGGATGTAACTAGGATGGGAAATGAGCAGTTCTTC. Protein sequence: CASKDVTRMGNEQFF.

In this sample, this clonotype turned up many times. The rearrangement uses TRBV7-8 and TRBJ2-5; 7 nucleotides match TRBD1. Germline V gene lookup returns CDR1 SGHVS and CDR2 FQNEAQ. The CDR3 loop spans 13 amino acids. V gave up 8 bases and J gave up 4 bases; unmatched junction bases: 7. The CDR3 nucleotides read TGTGCCAGCGGAAAAAACAGGGGAGAGACCCAGTACTTC. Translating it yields CASGKNRGETQYF. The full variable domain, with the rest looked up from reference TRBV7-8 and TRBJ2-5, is GAGVSQSPRYKVAKRGQDVALRCDPISGHVSLFWYQQALGQGPEFLTYFQNEAQLDKSGLPSDRFFAERPEGSVSTLKIQRTQQEDSAVYLCASGKNRGETQYFGPGTRLLVL.

The CDR3 nucleotides read TGTGCCAGCAGCTCGATTGGGGGGGGTAATCAGCCCCAGCATTTT. It specifies CASSSIGGGNQPQHF. This rearrangement joins TRBV5-5 to TRBJ1-5; TRBD1 might be the D (5 bases). In germline, CDR1 is SGHKS, CDR2 YYEKEE (reference sequence). The CDR3 spans 15 residues. With 3 bases removed from V and 4 bases from J, the gap between germline ends came to 14 bases.